The rows below give T cell receptor beta chains drawn from one sample of a study of shared clonotypes between healthy human individuals. The repertoire was sequenced with immunoSEQ multiplex PCR; TCRdb's copy has only in-frame clones and lacks some. The table shows roughly 1,800,000 clones, with about 95% occurring only once. Sequencing was performed on naive CD8+ T cells sorted from blood. The receptors were sampled from a man between 18 and 35 years old in good health. Each CDR3 is given with its conserved first and last residue. D genes are given only for firm matches. Expanded clones are given a class, and other clones once, few, many or no size at all.

v_call	j_call	d_call	clone_size	cdr3_nt	cdr3_aa
TRBV27	TRBJ2-3	-	-	TGTGCCAGCAGTTTTCGGGGAGCAGATACGCAGTATTTT	CASSFRGADTQYF
TRBV27	TRBJ1-5	TRBD1	-	TGTGCCAGCAGTTCTCTAGGGACAGGGGGTTCTAGCAATCAGCCCCAGCATTTT	CASSSLGTGGSSNQPQHF
TRBV27	TRBJ2-7	TRBD1	-	TGTGCCAGCAGTTTCCAGGGGGCGACCCTCGCCTACGAGCAGTACTTC	CASSFQGATLAYEQYF
TRBV5-1	TRBJ2-7	-	-	TGCGCCAGCAGCTTGGGCGGGTGGGAGCAGTACTTC	CASSLGGWEQYF
TRBV27	TRBJ2-7	-	-	TGTGCCAGCAGTATAGCAGGGAGAGGATCCTACGAGCAGTACTTC	CASSIAGRGSYEQYF
TRBV5-6	TRBJ2-3	TRBD2	-	TGTGCCAGCAGCTTGGGACTAGCGGGTTTCACAGATACGCAGTATTTT	CASSLGLAGFTDTQYF
TRBV4-2	TRBJ2-7	TRBD2	-	TGTGCCAGCAGCCCAACTAGCGGGAACTTTCTCGAGCAGTACTTC	CASSPTSGNFLEQYF
TRBV13	TRBJ1-4	TRBD1	-	TGTGCCAGCAGCAGCCGGGACAGGGACACTAATGAAAAACTGTTTTTT	CASSSRDRDTNEKLFF
TRBV5-6	TRBJ2-7	-	-	TGTGCCAGCAGCTTCGGGGGAGGCGACGAGCAGTACTTC	CASSFGGGDEQYF
TRBV14	TRBJ1-1	-	-	TGTGCCAGCAGCGATTATAGACACACTGAAGCTTTCTTT	CASSDYRHTEAFF
TRBV19	TRBJ2-2	-	once	TGTGCCAGTAAGGCTCCGGACACCGGGGAGCTGTTTTTT	CASKAPDTGELFF
TRBV7-8	TRBJ1-1	-	-	TGTGCCAGCAGCACGAACACTGAAGCTTTCTTT	CASSTNTEAFF
TRBV7-8	TRBJ1-1	TRBD1	-	TGTGCCAGCAGCCTTTTGAGACAGGGGCTTCCGGAAGCTTTCTTT	CASSLLRQGLPEAFF
TRBV6-5	TRBJ1-4	TRBD1	once	TGTGCCAGCAGTTACGGACAGGGCCTTAATGAAAAACTGTTTTTT	CASSYGQGLNEKLFF
TRBV28	TRBJ2-1	-	-	TGTGCCAGCAGTCTCACCCGGGGTGCCGTTTTATATGAGCAGTTCTTC	CASSLTRGAVLYEQFF
TRBV13	TRBJ1-2	-	-	TGTGCCAGCAGCTTACGCCCCACGACAGGTATTCTCGGGGGCTACACCTTC	CASSLRPTTGILGGYTF
TRBV2	TRBJ2-5	-	-	TGTGCCAGCAGTGGCGAGCGCGACCAAGAGACCCAGTACTTC	CASSGERDQETQYF
TRBV7-2	TRBJ2-7	TRBD1	-	TGTGCCAGCAGCGGTTGGACAGGGGGCTCCTACGAGCAGTACTTC	CASSGWTGGSYEQYF
TRBV9	TRBJ2-3	-	-	TGTGCCAGCAGCCTGAGCGGGTCTAGCACAGATACGCAGTATTTT	CASSLSGSSTDTQYF
TRBV6-5	TRBJ2-3	-	-	TGTGCCAGCAGTTACTCGACCAGGGGAACAGATACGCAGTATTTT	CASSYSTRGTDTQYF
TRBV4-3	TRBJ2-2	TRBD1	-	TGCGCCAGCAGCCAAACCGGGACAGGTTTGGAAACCGGGGAGCTGTTTTTT	CASSQTGTGLETGELFF
TRBV20-1	TRBJ2-5	-	-	TGCAGTGTGGATCAAGAGACCCAGTACTTC	CSVDQETQYF
TRBV5-1	TRBJ2-2	-	-	TGCGCCAGCAGCTTGCGGGGAAACACCGGGGAGCTGTTTTTT	CASSLRGNTGELFF
TRBV6-5	TRBJ2-2	-	-	-	CASSFGAGELFF
TRBV4-3	TRBJ2-7	TRBD2	-	TGCGCCAGCAGCCTGACTAGCGGCTCCTACGAGCAGTACTTC	CASSLTSGSYEQYF
TRBV27	TRBJ2-7	-	-	TGTGCCAGCAGTTCCAGGGGGGACACCTCCTACGAGCAGTACTTC	CASSSRGDTSYEQYF
TRBV27	TRBJ2-7	-	-	TGTGCCAGCAGTTTGGAGCCCTTTGGAGACCCTTACGAGCAGTACTTC	CASSLEPFGDPYEQYF
TRBV11-3	TRBJ2-1	TRBD2	-	TGTGCCAGCAGCTCGGGACTAGCGGATGAGCAGTTCTTC	CASSSGLADEQFF
TRBV30	TRBJ1-6	-	-	TGTGCCTGGAGTGTACTCCCGAGTGATTCACCCCTCCACTTT	CAWSVLPSDSPLHF
TRBV5-6	TRBJ1-4	-	-	TGTGCCAGCAGCTTGCCGGGGACATCTGAAAAACTGTTTTTT	CASSLPGTSEKLFF
TRBV27	TRBJ2-2	-	-	TGTGCCAGCAGTTTATATGGGGGGCCGCTTTACACCGGGGAGCTGTTTTTT	CASSLYGGPLYTGELFF
TRBV11-3	TRBJ2-2	-	-	TGTGCCAGCAGCCTGCAGACGAACACCGGGGAGCTGTTTTTT	CASSLQTNTGELFF
TRBV18	TRBJ1-1	-	-	TGTGCCAGCTCACCCGAGGCCTTGAACACTGAAGCTTTCTTT	CASSPEALNTEAFF
TRBV10-3	TRBJ2-7	TRBD1	-	TGTGCCATCAGTGAAGTTGGGACAGGGGGAACCTACGAGCAGTACTTC	CAISEVGTGGTYEQYF
TRBV5-1	TRBJ1-1	TRBD1	-	TGCGCCAGCAGCCCCGCCGGGACAGTCTTGAACACTGAAGCTTTCTTT	CASSPAGTVLNTEAFF
TRBV5-1	TRBJ2-1	TRBD1	-	TGCGCCAGCAGCTGGACAGGGGGCTCCTACAATGAGCAGTTCTTC	CASSWTGGSYNEQFF
TRBV11-2	TRBJ2-3	-	-	TGTGCCAGCAGCTTATGGACCAACGCAGATACGCAGTATTTT	CASSLWTNADTQYF
TRBV6-5	TRBJ2-7	TRBD1	-	TGTGCCAGCAGTTACGGGACAGCATCCTACGAGCAGTACTTC	CASSYGTASYEQYF
TRBV10-2	TRBJ2-1	-	-	TGCGCCAGCAGCCGGGGAACAGACAATGAGCAGTTCTTC	CASSRGTDNEQFF
TRBV29-1	TRBJ2-3	-	-	TGCAGCGTTGAAGTCTTCGGGGCCGCTATCACAGATACGCAGTATTTT	CSVEVFGAAITDTQYF
TRBV10-1	TRBJ2-3	-	-	TGCGCCAGCAGTGAGTCTCCGGGGCAAGATACGCAGTATTTT	CASSESPGQDTQYF
TRBV5-6	TRBJ2-3	-	-	TGTGCCAGCAGCTTCCCGGATCACCGATTCACAGATACGCAGTATTTT	CASSFPDHRFTDTQYF
TRBV27	TRBJ2-3	-	once	TGTGCCAGCAGTCTTGGACTAACAGATACGCAGTATTTT	CASSLGLTDTQYF
TRBV6-6	TRBJ2-5	-	-	TGTGCCAGCAGTTATCCCGAAGAGACCCAGTACTTC	CASSYPEETQYF
TRBV9	TRBJ2-5	-	-	TGTGCCAGCAGCCCTCACGAAGGGGGGACCGGAGAGACCCAGTACTTC	CASSPHEGGTGETQYF
TRBV13	TRBJ2-6	-	once	TGTGCCAGCAGCTTATTCTACTCTGGGGCCAACGTCCTGACTTTC	CASSLFYSGANVLTF
TRBV2	TRBJ1-1	TRBD1	-	TGTGCCAGCAGACCGACAGGGGGCACTGAAGCTTTCTTT	CASRPTGGTEAFF
TRBV29-1	TRBJ2-7	-	-	TGCAGCGTTGTACAGGGTCCCTACGAGCAGTACTTC	CSVVQGPYEQYF
TRBV6-1	TRBJ1-1	-	-	TGTGCCAGCAGTGAAGGACCTGAATTAACTGAAGCTTTCTTT	CASSEGPELTEAFF
TRBV11-2	TRBJ2-3	-	-	TGTGCCAGCAGTCTCTGGGATATGCAGTATTTT	CASSLWDMQYF
TRBV2	TRBJ2-2	-	-	TGTGCCAGCAGAGAGGGTAGCGGGAACACCGGGGAGCTGTTTTTT	CASREGSGNTGELFF
TRBV15	TRBJ1-5	-	-	TGTGCCACCAGCAGTTCTTTTGGGACAAAATATCAGCCCCAGCATTTT	CATSSSFGTKYQPQHF
TRBV5-1	TRBJ2-2	TRBD1	-	TGCGCCAGCAGTTACCGGACAGGGGAAAACACCGGGGAGCTGTTTTTT	CASSYRTGENTGELFF
TRBV6-6	TRBJ2-7	TRBD1	-	TGTGCCAGCAGCCCCGGGACAGCTTACGAGCAGTACTTC	CASSPGTAYEQYF
TRBV7-9	TRBJ2-2	-	once	TGTGCCAGCAGCTTGGGTCTAGGAGGACTACGCACCGGGGAGCTGTTTTTT	CASSLGLGGLRTGELFF